Listed below are T cell receptor beta chains from one sample, sequenced in a study of cytomegalovirus exposure and HLA in healthy donors. The assay was immunoSEQ multiplex PCR, and TCRdb's table has in-frame clones only and misses some. This table has 130,000 to 150,000 clones, roughly 80% appearing once. Input material: PBMCs. These receptors all come from a man aged 35-49 years in good health and CMV-seropositive. Each CDR3 is given with its conserved first and last residue. A D gene is named only where the DNA matches it firmly. Clone size is not always given. Where it is, it says once, few, many or a class for expanded clones.

clone_size	d_call	j_call	v_call	cdr3_nt	cdr3_aa
once	.	TRBJ1-2	TRBV6-5	TGTGCCAGCAGTTACTCAGCCGGTTATGGCTACACCTTC	CASSYSAGYGYTF
.	TRBD1	TRBJ2-7	TRBV10-3	TGTGCCACCTCGGCCGGGACAGGGGGCGTCAGAGGCGAGCAGTACTTC	CATSAGTGGVRGEQYF
.	.	TRBJ2-3	TRBV6-5	TGTGCCAGCAGTCGGCGCGGCGAAAACACAGATACGCAGTATTTT	CASSRRGENTDTQYF
.	.	TRBJ1-1	TRBV27	TGTGCCAGCAGTATCGCGGGGGGTAACACTGAAGCTTTCTTT	CASSIAGGNTEAFF
.	.	TRBJ2-3	TRBV29-1	TGCAGCGTTAGCAGCACAGATACGCAGTATTTT	CSVSSTDTQYF
.	TRBD1	TRBJ1-2	TRBV6-5	TGTGCCAGCAACCGGGACAGGGTCTCCGGCTACACCTTC	CASNRDRVSGYTF
.	TRBD2	TRBJ2-3	TRBV2	TGTGCCAGCAGGCCAGGACTAGCGGGAGGGCCAGGAGATACGCGGTATTTT	CASRPGLAGGPGDTRYF
.	.	TRBJ1-1	TRBV19	TGTGCCAGTAGTATAAATACAGGGAACACTGAAGCTTTCTTT	CASSINTGNTEAFF
.	TRBD1	TRBJ2-2	TRBV7-9	TGTGCCAGCAGTTCACAGGGGGCCAGGGAGCTGTTTTTT	CASSSQGARELFF
.	TRBD1	TRBJ2-3	TRBV5-1	TGCGCCAGCAGCTTAACCGGACAGGGGTACACAGATACGCAGTATTTT	CASSLTGQGYTDTQYF
.	.	TRBJ2-2	TRBV6-5	TGTGCCAGCAGTCGCGGGACCGGGGAGCTGTTTTTT	CASSRGTGELFF
.	TRBD1	TRBJ1-4	TRBV7-8	TGTGCCAGCAGCAGCTTCAGGGACAGTAAGAATGAAAAACTGTTTTTT	CASSSFRDSKNEKLFF
.	TRBD1	TRBJ1-2	TRBV19	TGTGCCAGTAGAGGGACAGGTCTTAACTATGGCTACACCTTC	CASRGTGLNYGYTF
.	.	TRBJ1-6	TRBV14	TGTGCCAGCAGCCAAGCTTACCGGGGGAGCTCCTATAATTCACCCCTCCACTTT	CASSQAYRGSSYNSPLHF
.	.	TRBJ1-4	TRBV7-6	TGTGCCAGCAGCCCGAACCGACTGCTTGAAAAACTGTTTTTT	CASSPNRLLEKLFF
.	.	TRBJ1-5	TRBV4-2	TGTGCCAGCAGCCAAGAGGTGGGGAGGAATCAGCCCCAGCATTTT	CASSQEVGRNQPQHF
many	.	TRBJ1-1	TRBV6-1	TGTGCCAGCAGGGGAGTGCTGAACACTGAAGCTTTCTTT	CASRGVLNTEAFF
.	TRBD2	TRBJ2-1	TRBV6-5	TGTGCCAGCACCCCTCCGACTAGCGGGAACCAGTTCTTC	CASTPPTSGNQFF